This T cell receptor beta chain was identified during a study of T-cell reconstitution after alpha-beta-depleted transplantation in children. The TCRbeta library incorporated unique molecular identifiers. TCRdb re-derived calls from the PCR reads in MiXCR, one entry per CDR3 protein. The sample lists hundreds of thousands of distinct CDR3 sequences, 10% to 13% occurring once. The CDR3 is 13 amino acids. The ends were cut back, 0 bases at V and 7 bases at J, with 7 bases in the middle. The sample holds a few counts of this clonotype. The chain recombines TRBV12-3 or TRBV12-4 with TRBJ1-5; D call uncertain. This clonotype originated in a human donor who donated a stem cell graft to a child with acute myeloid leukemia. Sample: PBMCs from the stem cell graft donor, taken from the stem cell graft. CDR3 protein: CASSLAMGQPQHF. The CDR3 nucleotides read TGTGCCAGCAGTTTAGCTATGGGGCAGCCCCAGCATTTT.